This TCR beta chain came from a study of blood T cell repertoires in COVID-19. Study-wide background: Samples representing acute and convalescent COVID-19 were sourced from the United States, Italy and Spain.

Original processing notes: Estimation of nucleated cell counts relied on the amplification of reference gene primers. Produced via immunoSEQ multiplex PCR; TCRdb's table is partial and in-frame only. The D gene and trimming were derived from the DNA, and the V and J assignments and clone size from that table. The data show 130,000 to 150,000 clones, approximately 83% seen once. A single count supports this clone. Per the germline V gene, CDR1 is LGHDT and CDR2 is YNNKEL (reference sequence). The CDR3 is 15 residues long. Trimming at V came to 0 bases and at J to 5 bases, leaving 4 bases not matched to a gene. Seattle's enrolled individuals joined amid active infection and were then monitored longitudinally.

The source material was peripheral blood. The sequence derives from a woman aged 55-69 years with COVID-19, enrolled during active disease. The V and J genes are TRBV3-1 (or the pseudogene TRBV3-2) and TRBJ2-7; 10 nucleotides match TRBD2. The CDR3 spells CASSQESGGGHEQYF. In DNA form, the CDR3 reads TGTGCCAGCAGCCAAGAGAGCGGGGGGGGCCACGAGCAGTACTTC.